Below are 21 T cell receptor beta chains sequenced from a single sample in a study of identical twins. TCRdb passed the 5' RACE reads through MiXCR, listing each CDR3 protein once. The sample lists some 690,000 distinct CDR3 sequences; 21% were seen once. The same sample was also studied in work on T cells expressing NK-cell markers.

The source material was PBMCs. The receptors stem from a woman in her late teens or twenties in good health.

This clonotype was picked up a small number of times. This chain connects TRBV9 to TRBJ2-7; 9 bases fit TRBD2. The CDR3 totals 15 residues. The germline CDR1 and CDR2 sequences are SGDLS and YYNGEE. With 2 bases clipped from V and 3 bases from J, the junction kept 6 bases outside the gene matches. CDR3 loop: CASSVEPSGVYEQYF. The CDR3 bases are TGTGCCAGCAGCGTTGAACCTAGCGGGGTCTACGAGCAGTACTTC.

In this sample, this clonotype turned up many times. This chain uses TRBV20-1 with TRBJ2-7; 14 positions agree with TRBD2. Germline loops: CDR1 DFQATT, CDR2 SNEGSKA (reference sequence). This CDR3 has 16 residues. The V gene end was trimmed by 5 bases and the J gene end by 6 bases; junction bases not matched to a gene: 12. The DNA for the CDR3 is TGCAGTGCTGGGGTCCAGGGGACTAGCGGGAGAATCGAGCAGTACTTC. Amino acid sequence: CSAGVQGTSGRIEQYF.

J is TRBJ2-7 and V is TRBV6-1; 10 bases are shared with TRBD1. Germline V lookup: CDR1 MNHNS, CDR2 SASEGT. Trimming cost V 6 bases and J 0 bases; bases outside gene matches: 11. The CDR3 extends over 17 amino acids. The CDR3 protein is CASSLGGTGVLSYEQYF. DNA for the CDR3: TGTGCCAGCAGCCTCGGGGGGACAGGGGTTCTCTCCTACGAGCAGTACTTC.

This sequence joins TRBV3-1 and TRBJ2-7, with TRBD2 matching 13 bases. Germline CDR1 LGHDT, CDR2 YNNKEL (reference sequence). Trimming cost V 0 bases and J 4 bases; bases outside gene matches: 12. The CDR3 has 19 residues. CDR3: CASSQDSAAGLAGEYEQYF. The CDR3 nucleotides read TGTGCCAGCAGCCAAGATAGCGCAGCAGGACTAGCGGGGGAATACGAGCAGTACTTC.

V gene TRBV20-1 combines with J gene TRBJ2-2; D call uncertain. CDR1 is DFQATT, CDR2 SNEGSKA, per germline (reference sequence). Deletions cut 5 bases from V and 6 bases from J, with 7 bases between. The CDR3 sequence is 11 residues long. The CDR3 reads CSAYSPGELFF. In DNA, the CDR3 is TGCAGTGCTTATAGTCCCGGGGAGCTGTTTTTT.

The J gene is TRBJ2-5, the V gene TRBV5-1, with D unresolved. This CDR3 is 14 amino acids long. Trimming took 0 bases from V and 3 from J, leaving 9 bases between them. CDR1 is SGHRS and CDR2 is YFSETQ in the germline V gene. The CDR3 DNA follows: TGCGCCAGCAGCTTGGGACCGTTTGAAGAGACCCAGTACTTC. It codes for CASSLGPFEETQYF.

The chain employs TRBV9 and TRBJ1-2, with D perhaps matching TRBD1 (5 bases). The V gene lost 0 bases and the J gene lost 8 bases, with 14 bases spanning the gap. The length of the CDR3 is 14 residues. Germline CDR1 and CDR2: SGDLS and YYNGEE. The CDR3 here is CASSVESQGNGYTF. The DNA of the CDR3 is TGTGCCAGCAGCGTAGAATCCCAGGGTAACGGCTACACCTTC.

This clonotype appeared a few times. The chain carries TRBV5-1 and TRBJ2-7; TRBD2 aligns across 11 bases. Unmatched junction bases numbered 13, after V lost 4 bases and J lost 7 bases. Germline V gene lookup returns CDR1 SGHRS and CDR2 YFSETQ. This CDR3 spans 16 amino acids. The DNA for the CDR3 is TGCGCCAGCAGCCAACTAACTAGCGGGGGCCTAGGTGAGCAGTACTTC. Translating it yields CASSQLTSGGLGEQYF. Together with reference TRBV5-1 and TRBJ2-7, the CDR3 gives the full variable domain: KAGVTQTPRYLIKTRGQQVTLSCSPISGHRSVSWYQQTPGQGLQFLFEYFSETQRNKGNFPGRFSGRQFSNSRSEMNVSTLELGDSALYLCASSQLTSGGLGEQYFGPGTRLTVT.

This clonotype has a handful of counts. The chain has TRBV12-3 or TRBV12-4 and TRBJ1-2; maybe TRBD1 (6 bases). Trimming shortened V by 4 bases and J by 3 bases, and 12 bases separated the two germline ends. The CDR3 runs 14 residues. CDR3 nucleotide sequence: TGTGCCAGCAGTTCATCGGGGGCTCACTATGGCTACACCTTC. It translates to CASSSSGAHYGYTF.

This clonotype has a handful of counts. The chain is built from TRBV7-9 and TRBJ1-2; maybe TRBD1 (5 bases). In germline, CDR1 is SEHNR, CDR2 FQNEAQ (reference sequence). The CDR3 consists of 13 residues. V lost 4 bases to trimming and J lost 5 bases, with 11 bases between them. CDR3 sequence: CASSYQGTYGYTF. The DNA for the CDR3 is TGTGCCAGCAGCTACCAGGGTACTTATGGCTACACCTTC.

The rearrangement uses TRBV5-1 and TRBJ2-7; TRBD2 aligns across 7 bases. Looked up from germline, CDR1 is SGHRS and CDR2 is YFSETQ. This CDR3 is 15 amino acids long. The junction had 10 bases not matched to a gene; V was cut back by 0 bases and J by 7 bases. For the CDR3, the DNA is TGCGCCAGCAGCTTGGGTTGGCGGGAGACGGGAGAGCAGTACTTC. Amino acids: CASSLGWRETGEQYF.

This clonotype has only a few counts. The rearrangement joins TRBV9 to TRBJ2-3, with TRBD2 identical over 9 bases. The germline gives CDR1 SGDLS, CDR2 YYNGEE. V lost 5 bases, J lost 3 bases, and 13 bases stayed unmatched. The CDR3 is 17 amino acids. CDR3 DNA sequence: TGTGCCAGCAGTGCACCGGTAGCGGGAGTAAGAACAGATACGCAGTATTTT. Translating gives CASSAPVAGVRTDTQYF.

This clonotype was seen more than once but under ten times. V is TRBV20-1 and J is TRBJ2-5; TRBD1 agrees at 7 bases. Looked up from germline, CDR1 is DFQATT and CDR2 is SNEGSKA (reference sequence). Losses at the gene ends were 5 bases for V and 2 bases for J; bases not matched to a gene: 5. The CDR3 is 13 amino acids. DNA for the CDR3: TGCAGTGCTGGGACAGCTACACAAGAGACCCAGTACTTC. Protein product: CSAGTATQETQYF.

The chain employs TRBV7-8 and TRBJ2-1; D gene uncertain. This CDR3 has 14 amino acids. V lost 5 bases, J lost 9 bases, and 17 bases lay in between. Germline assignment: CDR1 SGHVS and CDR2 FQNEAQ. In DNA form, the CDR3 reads TGTGCCAGCAGCCGAAACCTACAAGCTATTGAGCAGTTCTTC. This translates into CASSRNLQAIEQFF.

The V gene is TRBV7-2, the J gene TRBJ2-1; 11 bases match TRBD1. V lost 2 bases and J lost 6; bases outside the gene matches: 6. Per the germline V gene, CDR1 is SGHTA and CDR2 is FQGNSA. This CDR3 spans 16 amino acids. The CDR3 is CASSLKGDRGSNEQFF. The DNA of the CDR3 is TGTGCCAGCAGCTTAAAAGGGGACAGGGGGTCCAATGAGCAGTTCTTC.

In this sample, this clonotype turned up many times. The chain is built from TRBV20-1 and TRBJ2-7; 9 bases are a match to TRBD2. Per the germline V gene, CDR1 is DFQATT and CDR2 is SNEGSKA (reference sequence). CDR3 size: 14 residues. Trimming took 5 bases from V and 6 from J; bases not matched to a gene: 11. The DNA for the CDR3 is TGCAGTGCTGCCCGGGCTAGCGGGATAAGCGAGCAGTACTTC. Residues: CSAARASGISEQYF.

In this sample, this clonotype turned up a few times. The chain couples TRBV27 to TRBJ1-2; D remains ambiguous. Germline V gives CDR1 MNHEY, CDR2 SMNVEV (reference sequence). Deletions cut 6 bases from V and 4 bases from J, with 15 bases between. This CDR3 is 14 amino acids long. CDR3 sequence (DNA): TGTGCCAGCAGCCTCTACCCTGAGGGCTATGGCTACACCTTC. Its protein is CASSLYPEGYGYTF.

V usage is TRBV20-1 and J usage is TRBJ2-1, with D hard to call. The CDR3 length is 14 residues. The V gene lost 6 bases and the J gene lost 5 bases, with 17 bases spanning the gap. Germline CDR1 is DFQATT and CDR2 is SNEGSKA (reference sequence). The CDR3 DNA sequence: TGCAGTGCCCTTGGGCCCTACGTCGACAATGAGCAGTTCTTC. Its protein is CSALGPYVDNEQFF.

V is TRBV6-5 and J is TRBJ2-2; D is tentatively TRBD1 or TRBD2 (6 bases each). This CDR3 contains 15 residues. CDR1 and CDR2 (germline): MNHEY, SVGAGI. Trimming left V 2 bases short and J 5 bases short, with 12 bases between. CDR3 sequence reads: CASSYRLGGTGELFF. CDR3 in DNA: TGTGCCAGCAGTTACCGACTAGGGGGGACCGGGGAGCTGTTTTTT.

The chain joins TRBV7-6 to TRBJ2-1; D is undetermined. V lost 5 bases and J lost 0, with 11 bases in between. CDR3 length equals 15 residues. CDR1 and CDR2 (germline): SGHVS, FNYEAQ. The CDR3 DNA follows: TGTGCCAGCAGCCGAGTCCATAACTCCTACAATGAGCAGTTCTTC. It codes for CASSRVHNSYNEQFF.

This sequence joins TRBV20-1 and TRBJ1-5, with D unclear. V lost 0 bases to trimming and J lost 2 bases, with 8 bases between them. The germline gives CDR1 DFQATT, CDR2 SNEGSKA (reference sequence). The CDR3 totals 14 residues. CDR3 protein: CSARDSGGNQPQHF. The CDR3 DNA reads TGCAGTGCTAGAGACAGTGGTGGCAATCAGCCCCAGCATTTT.